This T cell receptor beta chain came from a study of blood T cells in healthy people across ages. V lost 0 bases to trimming and J lost 10 bases, with 13 bases between them. CDR1 DFQATT and CDR2 SNEGSKA come from the germline V gene (reference sequence). The CDR3 extends over 13 amino acids. Next came a second PCR, run for about 6 to 12 cycles, which used a sample-barcoded 5' primer along with a J-beta primer mix. TCRdb reprocessed the 5' RACE reads via MiXCR and lists one record per CDR3 protein. In the table there are some 700,000 distinct CDR3 sequences, 22% of which are singletons. This clonotype was observed a few times. Its antigen is undetermined. General study findings and limits: Long-lived and aged donors differed, with more naive CD4+ cells and higher diversity in the long-lived. Conclusively comparing naive with antigen-experienced cells was impossible with unsorted PBMCs.

V and J are TRBV20-1 and TRBJ2-1; D perhaps matches TRBD2 (6 bases). What was sequenced was blood. This TCR derives from a man aged 70 or older in good health. CDR3 DNA: TGCAGTGCTAGAGATCGCGCGGCGGGGGAGCAGTTCTTC. Its translation is CSARDRAAGEQFF.